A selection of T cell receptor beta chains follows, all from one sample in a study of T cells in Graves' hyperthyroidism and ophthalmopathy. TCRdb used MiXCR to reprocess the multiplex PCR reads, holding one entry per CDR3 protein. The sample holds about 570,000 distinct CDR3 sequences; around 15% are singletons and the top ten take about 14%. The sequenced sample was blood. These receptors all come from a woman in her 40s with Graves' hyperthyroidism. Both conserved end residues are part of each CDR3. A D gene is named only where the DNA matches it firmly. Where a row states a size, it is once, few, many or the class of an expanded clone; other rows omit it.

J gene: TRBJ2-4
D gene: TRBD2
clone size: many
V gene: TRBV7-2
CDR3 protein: CASSLIAGGPKNIQYF
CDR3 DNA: TGTGCCAGCAGCCTGATAGCGGGAGGGCCCAAAAACATTCAGTACTTC

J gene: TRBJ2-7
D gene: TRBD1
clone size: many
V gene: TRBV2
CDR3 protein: CASRSTGGSTYEQYF
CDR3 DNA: TGTGCCAGCAGATCGACAGGGGGGTCGACCTACGAGCAGTACTTC

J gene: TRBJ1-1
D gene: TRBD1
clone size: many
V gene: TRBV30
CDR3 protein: CAWSGTQGAVEAFF
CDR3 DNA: TGTGCCTGGAGTGGGACACAGGGGGCCGTTGAAGCTTTCTTT

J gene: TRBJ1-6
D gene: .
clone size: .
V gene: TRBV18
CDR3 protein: CASSPFVLAGGNSPLHF
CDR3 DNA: TGTGCCAGCTCACCATTCGTCTTGGCAGGCGGTAATTCACCCCTCCACTTT

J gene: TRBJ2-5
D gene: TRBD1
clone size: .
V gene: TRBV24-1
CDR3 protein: CVTSDSTGFETQYF
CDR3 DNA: TGTGTCACCAGTGATTCGACAGGGTTTGAGACCCAGTACTTC

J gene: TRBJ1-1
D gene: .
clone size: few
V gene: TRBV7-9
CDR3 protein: CASSPWGGEGEAFF
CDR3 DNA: TGTGCCAGCAGCCCCTGGGGCGGGGAGGGTGAAGCTTTCTTT

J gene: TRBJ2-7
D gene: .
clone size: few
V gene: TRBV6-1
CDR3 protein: CASSGSPPYEQYF
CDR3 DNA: TGTGCCAGTTCAGGGTCACCTCCCTACGAGCAGTACTTC

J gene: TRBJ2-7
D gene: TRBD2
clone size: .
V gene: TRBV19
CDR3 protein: CASSPVGGSLDEQYF
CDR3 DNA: TGTGCCAGTAGCCCCGTGGGCGGGAGTTTGGACGAGCAGTACTTC

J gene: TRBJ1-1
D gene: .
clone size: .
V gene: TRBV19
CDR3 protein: CASSIMEGTEAFF
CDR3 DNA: TGTGCCAGTAGTATAATGGAGGGGACTGAAGCTTTCTTT

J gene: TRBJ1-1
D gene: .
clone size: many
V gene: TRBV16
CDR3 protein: CASSHQTEAFF
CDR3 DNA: TGTGCCAGCAGCCATCAGACGGAGGCTTTCTTT

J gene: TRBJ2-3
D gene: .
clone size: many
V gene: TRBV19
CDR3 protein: CASSIQPRGASTDTQYF
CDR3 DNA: TGTGCCAGTAGTATCCAGCCGCGGGGAGCTAGCACAGATACGCAGTATTTT

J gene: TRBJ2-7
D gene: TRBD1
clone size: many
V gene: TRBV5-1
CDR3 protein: CASSSGTGGASGEQYF
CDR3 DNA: TGCGCCAGCAGCTCCGGGACAGGGGGCGCAAGCGGAGAGCAGTACTTC

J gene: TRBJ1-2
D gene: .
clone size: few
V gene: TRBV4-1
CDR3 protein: CASSFRFMGYGYTF
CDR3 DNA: TGCGCCAGCAGCTTCCGGTTCATGGGCTATGGCTACACCTTC

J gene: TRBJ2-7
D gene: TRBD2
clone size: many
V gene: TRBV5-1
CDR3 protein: CASSLWGTSGGPLYEQYF
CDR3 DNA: TGCGCCAGCAGCTTGTGGGGGACTAGCGGGGGTCCCCTCTACGAGCAGTACTTC

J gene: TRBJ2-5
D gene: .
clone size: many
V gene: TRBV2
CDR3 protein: CASSLQGTQYF
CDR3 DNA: TGTGCCAGCAGTCTTCAAGGGACCCAGTACTTC

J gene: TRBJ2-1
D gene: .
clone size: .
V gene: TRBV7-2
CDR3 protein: CASSRVGQSHEQFF
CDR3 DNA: TGTGCCAGCAGCCGGGTCGGGCAGAGTCATGAGCAGTTCTTC

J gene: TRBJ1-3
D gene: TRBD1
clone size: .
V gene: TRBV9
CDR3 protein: CASSDRFGQGSSGNTIYF
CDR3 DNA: TGTGCCAGCAGCGATCGATTCGGACAGGGGAGTTCTGGAAACACCATATATTTT

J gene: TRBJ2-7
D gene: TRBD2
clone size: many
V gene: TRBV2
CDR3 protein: CASNLAGDVDEQYF
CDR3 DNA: TGTGCCAGCAACTTAGCGGGAGATGTCGACGAGCAGTACTTC

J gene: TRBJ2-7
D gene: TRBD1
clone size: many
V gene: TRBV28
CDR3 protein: CASSPDRGREQYF
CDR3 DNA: TGTGCCAGCAGTCCTGACAGGGGCAGGGAGCAGTACTTC

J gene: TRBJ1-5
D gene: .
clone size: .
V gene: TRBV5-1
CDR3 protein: CASSLGGELGQPQHF
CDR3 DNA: TGCGCCAGCAGCTTGGGGGGGGAACTCGGTCAGCCCCAGCATTTT

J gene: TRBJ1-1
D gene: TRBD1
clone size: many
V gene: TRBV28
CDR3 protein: CASRGQGKGNTEAFF
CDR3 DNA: TGTGCCAGCAGGGGACAGGGGAAAGGGAACACTGAAGCTTTCTTT

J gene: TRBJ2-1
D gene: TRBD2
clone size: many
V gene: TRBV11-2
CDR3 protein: CASSLGTSGAANLNEQFF
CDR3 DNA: TGTGCCAGCAGCCTGGGGACTAGCGGGGCCGCTAACCTCAATGAGCAGTTCTTC

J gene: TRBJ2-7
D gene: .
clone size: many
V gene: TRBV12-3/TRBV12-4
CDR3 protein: CASSPDSGRYEQYF
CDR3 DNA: TGTGCCAGCAGTCCGGACAGTGGACGGTACGAGCAGTACTTC

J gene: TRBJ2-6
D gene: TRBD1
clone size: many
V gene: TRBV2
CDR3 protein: CASRKTGVESGANVLTF
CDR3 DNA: TGTGCCAGCAGAAAAACAGGGGTGGAGTCCGGGGCCAACGTCCTGACTTTC

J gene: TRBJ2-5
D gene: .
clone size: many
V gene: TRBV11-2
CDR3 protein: CASSKRGDNLQETQYF
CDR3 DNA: TGTGCCAGCAGCAAACGAGGAGACAACCTCCAAGAGACCCAGTACTTC

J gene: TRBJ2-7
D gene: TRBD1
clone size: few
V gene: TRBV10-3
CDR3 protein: CAIRTGISYEQYF
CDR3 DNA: TGTGCCATCAGGACAGGGATCAGCTACGAGCAGTACTTC

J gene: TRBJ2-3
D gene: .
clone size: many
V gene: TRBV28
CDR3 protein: CASTEGGASSTDTQYF
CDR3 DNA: TGTGCCAGCACCGAAGGGGGGGCATCGAGCACAGATACGCAGTATTTT